The present entry profiles one TCR beta chain with its context. Its specificity is unknown. The germline gives CDR1 KGHDR, CDR2 SFDVKD. The CDR3 contains 14 residues. Deletions cut 4 bases from V and 4 bases from J, with 10 bases between. The entry originates in a study of T cell responses to AZD1222 COVID-19 vaccine. Profiling relied on immunoSEQ multiplex PCR, and the TCRdb table lists in-frame clones only, not all of them. The sample yields roughly 140,000 clones, around 90% seen once. Study-wide findings and caveats: Within unmutated variant regions lay the reported targets of nearly half of spike-specific TCRs.

This receptor was obtained from an adult who received the AZD1222 COVID-19 vaccine. The sample in question was peripheral blood, obtained 28 days after the second AZD1222 dose. This chain connects TRBV24-1 to TRBJ1-3, with unresolved D. Here the CDR3 DNA reads TGTGCCACCAGTGACCTACCGAGGGGAAACACCATATATTTT. Protein sequence: CATSDLPRGNTIYF.